Listed here are 12 T cell receptor beta chains from one sample, sequenced in a study of a mutant IDH1 vaccine in newly diagnosed glioma. The sample's time point: baseline, week 1 (first vaccination visit). Treatment here: pre-vaccination baseline after standard-of-care therapy. The method was immunoSEQ multiplex PCR; TCRdb's version includes in-frame clones alone and lacks a portion of them. The sample has roughly 38,000 clones; under 80% are singletons. The specimen was PBMCs, collected from a glioma patient treated with radiotherapy, temozolomide or both. The origin of the receptors is a man aged 40-50 years with glioma. Some clones in this sample may be carry-over from other donors' samples.

The chain joins TRBV30 to TRBJ1-1; D is unresolved. The CDR3 has 13 residues. V was pared by 2 bases and J by 0 bases, with 7 bases between. Germline V gene data show CDR1 as GTSNPN and CDR2 as SVGIG (reference sequence). The CDR3 sequence is CAWSRTVNTEAFF. The DNA of the CDR3 is TGTGCCTGGAGTCGGACGGTGAACACTGAAGCTTTCTTT.

CDR3 in DNA: TGTGCCAGCAGCCTCGGGACGGCGGGAGAGACCCAGTACTTC. Amino acid sequence: CASSLGTAGETQYF. The chain couples TRBV27 to TRBJ2-5; the D call may be TRBD1 or TRBD2 (5 bases each). The CDR3 runs to 14 residues. Germline V lookup: CDR1 MNHEY, CDR2 SMNVEV (reference sequence). V gave up 6 bases and J gave up 4 bases, with 15 bases separating them.

The genes are TRBV5-1 and TRBJ1-1; 7 bases are a match to TRBD1. Germline V CDR1 and CDR2: SGHRS, YFSETQ. The CDR3 runs 14 residues. The J segment lost 3 bases and the V segment lost 4 bases, leaving 6 bases of the junction unmatched. This CDR3 reads CASSVDRVDTEAFF. The DNA of the CDR3 is TGCGCCAGCAGCGTTGACAGGGTTGACACTGAAGCTTTCTTT.

CDR3 DNA sequence: TGTGCCAGCGTGGCAGGGGGCACCGGGGAGCTGTTTTTT. Translation gives CASVAGGTGELFF. The chain couples TRBV6-5 to TRBJ2-2; 7 nucleotides agree with TRBD1. CDR3 length: 13 amino acids. V gave up 8 bases and J gave up 4 bases; unmatched junction bases: 4. Germline lookup yields CDR1 MNHEY and CDR2 SVGAGI.

This chain uses TRBV14 with TRBJ1-1; no firm D call. Looked up from germline, CDR1 is SGHDN and CDR2 is FVKESK. V was pared by 1 base and J by 4 bases, with 13 bases between. This CDR3 comprises 15 residues. For the CDR3, the DNA is TGTGCCAGCAGCCAAGGGCTAGGCCGGCTCACTGAAGCTTTCTTT. Translated: CASSQGLGRLTEAFF.

V gene TRBV7-8 combines with J gene TRBJ2-2, with 11 bases lining up with TRBD1. This CDR3 comprises 18 residues. The trim removed 8 bases at V and 0 bases at J, leaving 11 bases unmatched. The germline CDR1 and CDR2 sequences are SGHVS and FQNEAQ. The CDR3 DNA reads as TGTGCCAGCCGTCCGGGACAGGGGGTTTACGCGAACACCGGGGAGCTGTTTTTT. Its translation: CASRPGQGVYANTGELFF. The complete variable domain, with remaining parts taken from reference TRBV7-8 and TRBJ2-2, reads GAGVSQSPRYKVAKRGQDVALRCDPISGHVSLFWYQQALGQGPEFLTYFQNEAQLDKSGLPSDRFFAERPEGSVSTLKIQRTQQEDSAVYLCASRPGQGVYANTGELFFGEGSRLTVL.

This clone showed up just once. V usage is TRBV19 and J usage is TRBJ1-5; the D gene is possibly TRBD1 (5 bases). Germline V gene data show CDR1 as LNHDA and CDR2 as SQIVND (reference sequence). V lost 3 bases, J lost 7 bases, and 13 bases lay in between. This CDR3 region has 14 residues. The CDR3 sequence is CASSMGRTAQPQHF. The DNA for the CDR3 is TGTGCCAGTAGTATGGGGCGGACTGCCCAGCCCCAGCATTTT.

This chain joins TRBV9 and TRBJ2-2; perhaps TRBD1 as D (5 bases). Germline V gene lookup returns CDR1 SGDLS and CDR2 YYNGEE. This CDR3 is built from 15 residues. Trimming took off 3 bases at V and 6 bases at J, with 15 bases between the two ends. Here the CDR3 DNA reads TGTGCCAGCAGCGCTATCGGTAGGGGATCCGGGGAGCTGTTTTTT. Encoded protein: CASSAIGRGSGELFF.

The rearrangement joins TRBV5-1 to TRBJ1-3, with D uncertain. With 0 bases removed from V and 4 bases from J, the gap between germline ends came to 11 bases. In germline, CDR1 is SGHRS, CDR2 YFSETQ. The CDR3 is 15 amino acids. CDR3 protein: CASSLAAPGGNTIYF. The CDR3 DNA sequence: TGCGCCAGCAGCTTGGCCGCGCCCGGGGGAAACACCATATATTTT. The full variable domain, its missing parts supplied by reference TRBV5-1 and TRBJ1-3, is KAGVTQTPRYLIKTRGQQVTLSCSPISGHRSVSWYQQTPGQGLQFLFEYFSETQRNKGNFPGRFSGRQFSNSRSEMNVSTLELGDSALYLCASSLAAPGGNTIYFGEGSWLTVV.

The chain combines TRBV19 with TRBJ2-1, with a tentative D call TRBD2 (6 bases). This CDR3 spans 15 amino acids. V lost 0 bases and J lost 8, with 14 bases in between. Germline V gene lookup returns CDR1 LNHDA and CDR2 SQIVND (reference sequence). The CDR3 DNA is TGTGCCAGTAGTATAGAGACTAGAAAGTTTGATGAGCAGTTCTTC. It is translated as CASSIETRKFDEQFF.

The V and J genes are TRBV7-9 and TRBJ1-1; D unclear. Germline V gene data show CDR1 as SEHNR and CDR2 as FQNEAQ (reference sequence). Deletions cut 5 bases from V and 1 base from J, with 8 bases between. The CDR3 totals 13 residues. The CDR3: CASSHTENTEAFF. DNA of the CDR3: TGTGCCAGCAGCCATACAGAGAACACTGAAGCTTTCTTT.

The chain carries TRBV6-6 and TRBJ1-2; D might be TRBD1 (5 bases). The CDR3 covers 14 residues. The V end was cut by 2 bases, the J end by 1 base, with 8 bases between. Germline CDR1 reads MNHNY; CDR2 reads SVGAGI (reference sequence). Written as DNA, the CDR3 is TGTGCCAGCAGTTACCAGACAGATAACTATGGCTACACCTTC. It yields the protein CASSYQTDNYGYTF.